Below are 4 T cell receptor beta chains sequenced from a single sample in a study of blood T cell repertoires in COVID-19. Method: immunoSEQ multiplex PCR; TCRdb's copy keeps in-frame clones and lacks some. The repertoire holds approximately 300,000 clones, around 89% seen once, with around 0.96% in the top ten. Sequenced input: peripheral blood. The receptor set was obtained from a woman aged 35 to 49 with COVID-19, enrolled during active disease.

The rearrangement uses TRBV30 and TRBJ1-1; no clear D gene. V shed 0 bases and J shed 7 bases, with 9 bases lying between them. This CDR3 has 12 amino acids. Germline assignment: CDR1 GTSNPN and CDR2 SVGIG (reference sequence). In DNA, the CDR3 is TGTGCCTGGAGTGTACAGATGGGTGAAGCTTTCTTT. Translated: CAWSVQMGEAFF.

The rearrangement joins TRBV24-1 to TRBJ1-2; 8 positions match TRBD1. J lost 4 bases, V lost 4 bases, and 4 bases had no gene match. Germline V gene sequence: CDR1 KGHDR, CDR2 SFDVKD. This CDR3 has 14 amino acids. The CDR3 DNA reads TGTGCCACCAGTGACGTACAGGGGGGCTATGGCTACACCTTC. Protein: CATSDVQGGYGYTF.

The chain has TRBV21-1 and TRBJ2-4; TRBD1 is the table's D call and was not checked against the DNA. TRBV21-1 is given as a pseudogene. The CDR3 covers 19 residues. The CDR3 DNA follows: TGTGCCAGCAGCCGCCGGGACAGGGGATTCTTACTAGCCAAAAACATTCAGTACTTC. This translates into CASSRRDRGFLLAKNIQYF.

The CDR3 protein is CASSVGTLKVNEQFF. The CDR3 DNA reads TGTGCCAGCAGCGTCGGGACTCTCAAGGTCAATGAGCAGTTCTTC. The V gene is TRBV9, the J gene TRBJ2-1; weak D call: TRBD2 (6 bases). Trimming pared 2 bases from V and 6 bases from J, leaving 15 bases between. Germline values: CDR1 SGDLS, CDR2 YYNGEE. There are 15 residues in the CDR3.